What follows are 4 T cell receptor beta chains derived from one specimen sequenced in a study of blood T cell repertoires in COVID-19. Generated by immunoSEQ multiplex PCR, the TCRdb table keeps only in-frame clones and is missing some. The sample gives fewer than 100,000 clones, around 79% of which show up once; roughly 22% is in the top ten. Specimen: peripheral blood. These TCRs come from a human donor in a cohort sampled during active COVID-19.

J is TRBJ2-1 and V is TRBV7-9; 7 bases are shared with TRBD2. With 1 base clipped from V and 4 bases from J, the junction kept 4 bases outside the gene matches. The CDR3 sequence is 15 residues long. Germline assignment: CDR1 SEHNR and CDR2 FQNEAQ (reference sequence). CDR3 region: CASSLGDYPYNEQFF. In DNA, the CDR3 is TGTGCCAGCAGCTTAGGGGACTACCCTTACAATGAGCAGTTCTTC. Full variable domain (remainder filled in from reference TRBV7-9 and TRBJ2-1): DTGVSQNPRHKITKRGQNVTFRCDPISEHNRLYWYRQTLGQGPEFLTYFQNEAQLEKSRLLSDRFSAERPKGSFSTLEIQRTEQGDSAMYLCASSLGDYPYNEQFFGPGTRLTVL.

J is TRBJ1-2 and V is TRBV29-1; unclear D gene. Per the germline V gene, CDR1 is SQVTM and CDR2 is ANQGSEA. Trimming stripped 0 bases from V and 5 bases from J, with 10 bases between. This CDR3 spans 13 amino acids. The CDR3 region is CSVEDLAAYGYTF. The DNA of the CDR3 is TGCAGCGTTGAAGATTTGGCAGCGTATGGCTACACCTTC.

The chain has TRBV7-6 and TRBJ2-3; 9 bases line up with TRBD2. Germline V gene sequence: CDR1 SGHVS, CDR2 FNYEAQ. J was trimmed by 4 bases and V by 0 bases; bases with no gene match: 5. The CDR3 runs to 16 residues. CDR3: CASSLAASGNADTQYF. Here the CDR3 DNA reads TGTGCCAGCAGCTTAGCGGCTAGCGGGAACGCAGATACGCAGTATTTT.

CDR3 DNA: TGTGCCAGCTCACCGGCTAGTAATGATGAGCAGTTCTTC. Its protein product is CASSPASNDEQFF. The V gene is TRBV18, the J gene TRBJ2-1, with D uncertain. The V end was cut by 3 bases, the J end by 8 bases, with 11 bases between. The length of the CDR3 is 13 residues. Germline lookup yields CDR1 KGHSH and CDR2 LQKENI.